These 8 T cell receptor beta chains were all obtained from the same sample, sequenced in a study of blood T cell repertoires in COVID-19. Clones were read by immunoSEQ multiplex PCR, and TCRdb kept only the in-frame ones, dropping some. The sample records some 140,000 clones, 84% being singletons. Input material: PBMCs or T cells enriched from blood (not recorded which). The source is a man in his forties with acute COVID-19.

This chain uses TRBV5-5 with TRBJ1-3; the match to TRBD1 covers 9 bases. Germline trimming cut 4 bases from V and 4 bases from J; bases unmatched to any gene: 6. The CDR3 has 15 residues. CDR1 SGHKS and CDR2 YYEKEE come from the germline V gene (reference sequence). CDR3 nucleotide sequence: TGTGCCAGCAGCGCGGGGACAGGGAACGGAAACACCATATATTTT. Its protein product is CASSAGTGNGNTIYF.

The chain recombines TRBV6-1 with TRBJ2-4; TRBD2 might be the D (6 bases). The CDR3 length is 14 residues. Germline CDR1 and CDR2: MNHNS and SASEGT. Trimming pared 3 bases from V and 0 bases from J, leaving 6 bases between. The CDR3 reads CASSETRAKNIQYF. In nucleotides, the CDR3 is TGTGCCAGCAGTGAGACTAGAGCCAAAAACATTCAGTACTTC.

This clone was detected a few times. This chain connects TRBV19 to TRBJ2-3; D ambiguous. The CDR3 covers 13 residues. V gave up 5 bases and J gave up 4 bases, with 10 bases separating them. Germline CDR1 and CDR2: LNHDA and SQIVND (reference sequence). In DNA form, the CDR3 reads TGTGCCAGTAGTCGTAATATCGCAGATACGCAGTATTTT. Its translation is CASSRNIADTQYF. The full variable domain, with the rest looked up from reference TRBV19 and TRBJ2-3, is DGGITQSPKYLFRKEGQNVTLSCEQNLNHDAMYWYRQDPGQGLRLIYYSQIVNDFQKGDIAEGYSVSREKKESFPLTVTSAQKNPTAFYLCASSRNIADTQYFGPGTRLTVL.

The chain joins TRBV19 to TRBJ1-3, with 7 bases aligning to TRBD1. Trimming cost V 3 bases and J 4 bases; bases outside gene matches: 6. Germline V gene data show CDR1 as LNHDA and CDR2 as SQIVND (reference sequence). The CDR3 is 15 amino acids. The CDR3: CASSMLGTEGNTIYF. The CDR3 DNA follows: TGTGCCAGTAGTATGCTCGGGACAGAAGGAAACACCATATATTTT. Full variable domain (remainder filled in from reference TRBV19 and TRBJ1-3): DGGITQSPKYLFRKEGQNVTLSCEQNLNHDAMYWYRQDPGQGLRLIYYSQIVNDFQKGDIAEGYSVSREKKESFPLTVTSAQKNPTAFYLCASSMLGTEGNTIYFGEGSWLTVV.

The V gene is TRBV11-2, the J gene TRBJ2-3; D ambiguous. CDR3 length: 13 amino acids. Trimming removed 4 bases at V and 3 bases at J, with 8 bases between. Germline loops: CDR1 SGHAT, CDR2 FQNNGV. The chain's CDR3 is CASSSRRTDTQYF. The CDR3 DNA reads as TGTGCCAGCAGCTCGAGGAGAACAGATACGCAGTATTTT.

The rearrangement joins TRBV19 to TRBJ2-3; tentatively, D is TRBD2 (6 bases). The CDR3 runs to 14 residues. V shed 7 bases and J shed 1 base, with 12 bases lying between them. The germline CDR1 and CDR2 sequences are LNHDA and SQIVND (reference sequence). The CDR3 region has the DNA TGTGCCAGTAAGGCCCCGGGGGGCACAGATACGCAGTATTTT. The encoded protein is CASKAPGGTDTQYF.

This chain connects TRBV15 to TRBJ2-2, with a weak D call TRBD2 (5 bases). Germline CDR1 LNHNV, CDR2 YYDKDF (reference sequence). The length of the CDR3 is 15 residues. Deletions cut 0 bases from V and 4 bases from J, with 9 bases between. The CDR3 loop reads CATSRERGITGELFF. The DNA of the CDR3 is TGTGCCACCAGCAGAGAAAGAGGGATCACCGGGGAGCTGTTTTTT.

V is TRBV7-2 and J is TRBJ1-4, with unresolved D. The CDR3 consists of 15 residues. The germline CDR1 and CDR2 sequences are SGHTA and FQGNSA. Trimming stripped 2 bases from V and 3 bases from J, with 10 bases between. The CDR3 loop is CASSLRGNPNEKLFF. CDR3 nucleotides: TGTGCCAGCAGCTTACGAGGAAATCCTAATGAAAAACTGTTTTTT. Variable domain in full (rest from reference TRBV7-2 and TRBJ1-4): GAGVSQSPSNKVTEKGKDVELRCDPISGHTALYWYRQSLGQGLEFLIYFQGNSAPDKSGLPSDRFSAERTGGSVSTLTIQRTQQEDSAVYLCASSLRGNPNEKLFFGSGTQLSVL.